This T cell receptor beta chain is from a study of Ad26.COV2.S vaccination and SARS-CoV-2 variants. Overall study results and limits: Substantial breadth in spike-specific CD8+ and CD4+ T cell responses was reportedly seen after vaccination.

Described treatment: some 20 received Ad26.COV2.S at low or high dose, single or two shots; 5 received placebo; per-sample allocation not given. On day 63 after the first injection, vaccine and placebo recipients gave samples. Ad26.COV2.S expressed prefusion-stabilized spike from the original Wuhan strain. Sequenced by immunoSEQ multiplex PCR; TCRdb stores in-frame clones only, minus some. The table includes fewer than 500,000 clones, less than 95% detected once. The V gene's germline CDR1 is MNHEY and CDR2 SVGAGI. The V gene end was trimmed by 6 bases and the J gene end by 2 bases; junction bases not matched to a gene: 2. CDR3 size: 15 residues. Notes on this clone: Its antigen is as yet unknown.

The sequencing used peripheral blood, collected in a trial of Ad26.COV2.S vaccine versus placebo. The sequence came from a person between 18 and 65 years old who received the Ad26.COV2.S COVID-19 vaccine or a placebo. The rearrangement links TRBV6-5 to TRBJ1-5, with 12 bases aligning to TRBD1. DNA for the CDR3: TGTGCCAGCAGGGGACAGGGGGCCGGCAATCAGCCCCAGCATTTT. Amino acid sequence: CASRGQGAGNQPQHF.